The present entry profiles one T cell receptor (beta chain) with its context. The PCR ran on 60 Vbeta and 13 Jbeta primers. Data came from immunoSEQ multiplex PCR; TCRdb stores just in-frame clones and leaves some out. The table records 200,000 to 250,000 clones, almost 80% of them present only once. This entry comes from a study of cytomegalovirus exposure and HLA in healthy donors. The CDR3 is 16 residues long. Trimming at V came to 5 bases and at J to 5 bases, leaving 6 bases not matched to a gene. CDR1 and CDR2 (germline): MDHEN, SYDVKM. The rearrangement uses TRBV28 and TRBJ2-2, with 12 bases lining up with TRBD2. This receptor was identified in a male donor in good health and CMV-seronegative. Sample: PBMCs. Here the CDR3 reads CASSLHGTSGTGELFF. The CDR3, as DNA: TGTGCCAGCAGTCTCCATGGGACTAGCGGGACCGGGGAGCTGTTTTTT.